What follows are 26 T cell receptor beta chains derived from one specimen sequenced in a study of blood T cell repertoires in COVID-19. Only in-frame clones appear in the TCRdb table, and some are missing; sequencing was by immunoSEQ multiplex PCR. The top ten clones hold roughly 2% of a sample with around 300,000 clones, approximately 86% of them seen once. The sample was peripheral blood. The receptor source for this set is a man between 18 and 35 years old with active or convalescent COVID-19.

CDR3 in DNA: TGTGCCAGCAGCCCGACAGAGAATCAGCCCCAGCATTTT. Protein sequence: CASSPTENQPQHF. The J gene is TRBJ1-5, the V gene TRBV7-8; D is perhaps TRBD1 (5 bases). Between the trimmed V and J ends, which lost 5 bases and 4 bases, there was a span of 9 bases. Germline V gives CDR1 SGHVS, CDR2 FQNEAQ. The CDR3 length is 13 residues.

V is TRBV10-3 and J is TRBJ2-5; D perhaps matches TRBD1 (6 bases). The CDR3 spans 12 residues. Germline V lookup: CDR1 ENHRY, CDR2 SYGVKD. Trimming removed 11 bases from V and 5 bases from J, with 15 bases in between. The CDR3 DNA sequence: TGTGCCCGACAGGCCCCGGGGGAGACCCAGTACTTC. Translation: CARQAPGETQYF.

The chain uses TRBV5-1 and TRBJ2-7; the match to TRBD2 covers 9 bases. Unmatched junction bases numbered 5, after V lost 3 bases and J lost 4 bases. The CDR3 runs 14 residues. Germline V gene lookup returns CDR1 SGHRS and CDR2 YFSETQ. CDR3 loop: CASSSSAGGYEQYF. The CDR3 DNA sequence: TGCGCCAGCAGCTCCTCGGCGGGGGGGTACGAGCAGTACTTC.

CDR3 loop: CASSPGDRAGDTQYF. DNA of the CDR3: TGTGCCAGCAGCCCGGGGGACAGGGCCGGCGATACGCAGTATTTT. The V and J genes are TRBV9 and TRBJ2-3; 9 bases are shared with TRBD1. Germline trimming cut 4 bases from V and 6 bases from J; bases unmatched to any gene: 9. This CDR3 is 15 amino acids long. Per the germline V gene, CDR1 is SGDLS and CDR2 is YYNGEE.

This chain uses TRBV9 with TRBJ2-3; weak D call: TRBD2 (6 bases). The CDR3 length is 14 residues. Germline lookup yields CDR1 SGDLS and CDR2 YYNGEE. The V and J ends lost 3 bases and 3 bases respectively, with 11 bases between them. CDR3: CASSDRLETDTQYF. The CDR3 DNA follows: TGTGCCAGCAGCGACAGACTAGAAACAGATACGCAGTATTTT.

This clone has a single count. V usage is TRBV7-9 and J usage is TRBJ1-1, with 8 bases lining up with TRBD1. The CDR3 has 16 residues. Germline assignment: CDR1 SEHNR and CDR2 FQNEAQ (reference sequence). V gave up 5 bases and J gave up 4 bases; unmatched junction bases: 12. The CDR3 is CASSTRGRVGGTEAFF. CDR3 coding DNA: TGTGCCAGCAGCACCAGGGGGCGAGTCGGGGGCACTGAAGCTTTCTTT.

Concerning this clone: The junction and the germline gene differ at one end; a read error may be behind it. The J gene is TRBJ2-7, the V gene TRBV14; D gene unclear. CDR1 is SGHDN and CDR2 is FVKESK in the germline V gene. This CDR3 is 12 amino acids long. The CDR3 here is CASSPTTYGQYF. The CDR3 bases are TGTGCCAGCAGCCCAACCACCTACGGGCAGTACTTC.

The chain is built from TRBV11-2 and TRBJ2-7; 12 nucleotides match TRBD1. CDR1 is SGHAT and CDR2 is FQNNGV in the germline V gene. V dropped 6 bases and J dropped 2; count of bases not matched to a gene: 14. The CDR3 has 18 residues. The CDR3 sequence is CASRPGTGGPYHTYEQYF. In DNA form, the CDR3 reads TGTGCCAGCAGGCCAGGGACAGGGGGCCCTTACCATACCTACGAGCAGTACTTC.

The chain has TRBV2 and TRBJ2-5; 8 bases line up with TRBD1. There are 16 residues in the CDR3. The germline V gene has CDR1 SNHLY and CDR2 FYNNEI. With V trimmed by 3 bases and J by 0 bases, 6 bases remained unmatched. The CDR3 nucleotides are TGTGCCAGCAGTGATAAGGGGACAGGAGACCAAGAGACCCAGTACTTC. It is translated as CASSDKGTGDQETQYF.

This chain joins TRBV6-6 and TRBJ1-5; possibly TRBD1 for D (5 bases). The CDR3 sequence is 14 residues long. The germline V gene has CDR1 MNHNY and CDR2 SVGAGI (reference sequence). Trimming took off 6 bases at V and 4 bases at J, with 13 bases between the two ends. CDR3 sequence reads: CASSPAGRNQPQHF. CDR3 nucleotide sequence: TGTGCCAGCAGCCCCGCAGGGCGAAATCAGCCCCAGCATTTT.

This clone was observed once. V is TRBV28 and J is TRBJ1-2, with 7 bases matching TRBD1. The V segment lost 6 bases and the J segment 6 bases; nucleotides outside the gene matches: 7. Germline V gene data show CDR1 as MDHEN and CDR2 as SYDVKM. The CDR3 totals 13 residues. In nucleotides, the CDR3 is TGTGCCAGCAGAATGACAGGGCTGGATGGCTACACCTTC. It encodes CASRMTGLDGYTF.

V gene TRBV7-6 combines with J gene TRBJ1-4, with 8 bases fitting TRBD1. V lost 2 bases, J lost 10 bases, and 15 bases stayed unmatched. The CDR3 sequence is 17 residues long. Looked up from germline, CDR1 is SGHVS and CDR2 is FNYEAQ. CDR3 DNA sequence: TGTGCCAGCAGCTTAAAAGAAGGACAGGGTGCAGAGGGAAAACTGTTTTTT. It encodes CASSLKEGQGAEGKLFF.

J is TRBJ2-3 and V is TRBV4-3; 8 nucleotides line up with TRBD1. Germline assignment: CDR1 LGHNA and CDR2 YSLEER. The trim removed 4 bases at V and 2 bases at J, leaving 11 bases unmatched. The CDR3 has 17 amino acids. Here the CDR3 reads CASSPTGTGLITDTQYF. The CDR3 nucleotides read TGCGCCAGCAGCCCTACCGGGACAGGTCTGATCACAGATACGCAGTATTTT.

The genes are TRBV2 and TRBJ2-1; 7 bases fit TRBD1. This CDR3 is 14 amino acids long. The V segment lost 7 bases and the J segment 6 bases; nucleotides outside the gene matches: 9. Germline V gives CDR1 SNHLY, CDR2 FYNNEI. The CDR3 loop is CASKVTGVVNEQFF. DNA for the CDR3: TGTGCCAGCAAGGTTACAGGGGTGGTCAATGAGCAGTTCTTC.

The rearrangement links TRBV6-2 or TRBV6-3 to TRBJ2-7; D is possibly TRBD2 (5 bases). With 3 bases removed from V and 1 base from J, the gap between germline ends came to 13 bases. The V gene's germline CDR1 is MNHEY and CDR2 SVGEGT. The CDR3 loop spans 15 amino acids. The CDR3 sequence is CASSYDASRSYEQYF. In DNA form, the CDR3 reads TGTGCCAGCAGTTATGATGCTAGCCGATCCTACGAGCAGTACTTC.

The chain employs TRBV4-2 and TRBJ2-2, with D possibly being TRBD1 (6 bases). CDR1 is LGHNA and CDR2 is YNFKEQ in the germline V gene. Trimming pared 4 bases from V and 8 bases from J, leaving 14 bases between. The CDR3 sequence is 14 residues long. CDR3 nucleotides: TGTGCCAGCAGCCCCCTTAACAGGGTAGGGGAGCTGTTTTTT. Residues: CASSPLNRVGELFF.

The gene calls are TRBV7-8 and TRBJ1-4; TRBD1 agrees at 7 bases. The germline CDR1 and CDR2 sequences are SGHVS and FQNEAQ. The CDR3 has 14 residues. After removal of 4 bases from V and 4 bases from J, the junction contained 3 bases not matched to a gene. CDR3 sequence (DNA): TGTGCCAGCAGCTCACAGGGGAATAATGAAAAACTGTTTTTT. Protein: CASSSQGNNEKLFF. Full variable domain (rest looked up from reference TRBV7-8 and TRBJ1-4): GAGVSQSPRYKVAKRGQDVALRCDPISGHVSLFWYQQALGQGPEFLTYFQNEAQLDKSGLPSDRFFAERPEGSVSTLKIQRTQQEDSAVYLCASSSQGNNEKLFFGSGTQLSVL.

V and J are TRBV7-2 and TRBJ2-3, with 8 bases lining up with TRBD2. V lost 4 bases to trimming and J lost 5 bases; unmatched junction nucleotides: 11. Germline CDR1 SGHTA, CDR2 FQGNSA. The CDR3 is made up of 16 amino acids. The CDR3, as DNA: TGTGCCAGCAGCTGGGGTAGCGGGGAAGGTCGAGATACGCAGTATTTT. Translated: CASSWGSGEGRDTQYF.

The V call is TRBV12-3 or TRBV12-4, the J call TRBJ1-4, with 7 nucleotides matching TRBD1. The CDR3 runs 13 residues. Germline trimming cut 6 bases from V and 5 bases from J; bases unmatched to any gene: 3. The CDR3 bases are TGTGCCAGCAGATGGGACAGAAATGAAAAACTGTTTTTT. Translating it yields CASRWDRNEKLFF.

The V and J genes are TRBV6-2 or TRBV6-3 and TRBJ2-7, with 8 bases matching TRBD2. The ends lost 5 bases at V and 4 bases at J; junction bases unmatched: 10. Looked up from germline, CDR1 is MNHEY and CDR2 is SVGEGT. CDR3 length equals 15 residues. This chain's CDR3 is CASSKPGLEIYEQYF. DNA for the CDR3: TGTGCCAGCAGTAAACCGGGACTAGAAATTTACGAGCAGTACTTC.

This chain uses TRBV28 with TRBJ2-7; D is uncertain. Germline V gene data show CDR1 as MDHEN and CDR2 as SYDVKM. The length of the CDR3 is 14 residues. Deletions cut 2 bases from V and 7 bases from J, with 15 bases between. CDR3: CASSLNGLLIEQYF. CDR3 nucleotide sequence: TGTGCCAGCAGTTTAAACGGGTTGTTGATAGAGCAGTACTTC.

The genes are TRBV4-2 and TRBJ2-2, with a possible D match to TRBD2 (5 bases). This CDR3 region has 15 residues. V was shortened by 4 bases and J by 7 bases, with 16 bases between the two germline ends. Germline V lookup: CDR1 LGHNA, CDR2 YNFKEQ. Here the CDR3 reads CASSRAEAVSGELFF. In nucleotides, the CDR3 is TGTGCCAGCAGCCGGGCGGAGGCAGTCAGCGGGGAGCTGTTTTTT.

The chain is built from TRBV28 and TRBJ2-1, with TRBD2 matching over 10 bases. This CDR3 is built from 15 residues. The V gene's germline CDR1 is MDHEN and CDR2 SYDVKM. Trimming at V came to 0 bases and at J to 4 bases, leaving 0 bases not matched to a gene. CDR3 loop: CASSLWTSGYNEQFF. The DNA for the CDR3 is TGTGCCAGCAGTTTATGGACTAGCGGGTACAATGAGCAGTTCTTC. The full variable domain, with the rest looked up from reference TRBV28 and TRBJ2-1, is DVKVTQSSRYLVKRTGEKVFLECVQDMDHENMFWYRQDPGLGLRLIYFSYDVKMKEKGDIPEGYSVSREKKERFSLILESASTNQTSMYLCASSLWTSGYNEQFFGPGTRLTVL.

The CDR3 sequence is CAISRTSGQDTQYF. The CDR3 bases are TGTGCCATTTCTAGGACTAGCGGGCAGGATACGCAGTATTTT. The genes are TRBV10-3 and TRBJ2-3; 11 nucleotides line up with TRBD2. The CDR3 has 14 amino acids. Germline loops: CDR1 ENHRY, CDR2 SYGVKD. V lost 9 bases to trimming and J lost 6 bases; unmatched junction nucleotides: 8.

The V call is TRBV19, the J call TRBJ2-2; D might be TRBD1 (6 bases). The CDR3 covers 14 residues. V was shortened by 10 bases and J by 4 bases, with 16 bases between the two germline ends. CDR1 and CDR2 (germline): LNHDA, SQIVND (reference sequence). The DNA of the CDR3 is TGTGCCACCCAAGGACAGCTCTTCACCGGGGAGCTGTTTTTT. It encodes CATQGQLFTGELFF.

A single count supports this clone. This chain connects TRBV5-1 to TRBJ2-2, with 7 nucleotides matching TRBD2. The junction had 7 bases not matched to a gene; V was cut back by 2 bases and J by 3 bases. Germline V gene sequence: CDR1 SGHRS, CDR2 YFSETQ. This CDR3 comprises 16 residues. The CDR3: CASSFKGGLDTGELFF. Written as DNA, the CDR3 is TGCGCCAGCAGCTTTAAGGGAGGGCTAGACACCGGGGAGCTGTTTTTT.